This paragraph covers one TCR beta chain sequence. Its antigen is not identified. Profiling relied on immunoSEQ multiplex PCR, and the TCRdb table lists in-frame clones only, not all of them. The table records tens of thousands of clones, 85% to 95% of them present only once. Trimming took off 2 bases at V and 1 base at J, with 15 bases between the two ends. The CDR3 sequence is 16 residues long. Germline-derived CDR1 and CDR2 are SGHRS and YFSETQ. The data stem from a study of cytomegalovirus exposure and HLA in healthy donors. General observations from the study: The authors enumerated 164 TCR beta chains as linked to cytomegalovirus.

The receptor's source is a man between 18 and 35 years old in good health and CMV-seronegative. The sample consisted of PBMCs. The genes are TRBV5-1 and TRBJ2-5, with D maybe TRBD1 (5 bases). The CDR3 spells CASSFPIMTAQETQYF. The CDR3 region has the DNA TGCGCCAGCAGCTTCCCTATTATGACAGCCCAAGAGACCCAGTACTTC.